Sequencing of this TCR beta chain was carried out in a study of control samples from healthy donors and cancer patients (TCRdb year 2020). Here V drops 6 bases and J drops 10 bases, and the junction holds 3 bases not matched to any gene. Including cysteine and phenylalanine, the CDR3 has 11 amino acids. Only CDR3 DNA remains: 33 bases, in frame from the first base. Note on this clone: Its antigen remains undetermined. No base qualities exist here, and no much larger clone lies one base off it.

The library was produced with the immunoSEQ multiplex PCR assay. TCRdb carries this immuneACCESS record with in-frame sequences only. Its versions omit some clonotypes, under half of them owing to an unresolved V gene in the studies checked, with the rest unexplained. The sample table lists over 100,000 clones, 70% to 90% of them with a count of one. The leading ten clones occupy 3.4% of the sample. The sequence was collected from a man aged 35 to 55 in good health. The rearranged segments are TRBV12-3 or TRBV12-4 and TRBJ2-1, with 7 junctional bases fitting TRBD2. The source material was blood. CDR3 sequence: CASSRGDEQFF. The DNA sequence is TGTGCCAGCAGCCGGGGGGACGAGCAGTTCTTC.